This is a list of T cell receptor beta chains from one sample in a study of cytomegalovirus exposure and HLA in healthy donors. Sequencing was performed with immunoSEQ multiplex PCR; in TCRdb, only in-frame clones are kept and a portion is missing. The sample comprises a few hundred thousand clones, approximately 81% of which are singletons, and less than 9% rests with the top ten. Material for sequencing was PBMCs. Source of these receptors: a woman aged 55 to 70 in good health and CMV-seropositive. The CDR3 runs from the conserved cysteine through the conserved F or W. A D gene is named only where the DNA matches it firmly. Size values are once, few and many counts, or a class for expanded clones, and some rows have none.

size	V	D	J	CDR3	DNA
.	TRBV4-2	TRBD2	TRBJ2-1	CASSQWTSGRGAYNEQFF	TGTGCCAGCAGCCAGTGGACTAGCGGGAGGGGGGCCTACAATGAGCAGTTCTTC
few	TRBV19	.	TRBJ1-4	CASTTRGGGYEKLFF	TGTGCCAGTACCACCCGGGGGGGCGGGTATGAAAAACTGTTTTTT
.	TRBV28	TRBD2	TRBJ2-1	CASSLSWGTRQFF	TGTGCCAGCAGTTTATCGTGGGGGACTAGGCAGTTCTTC
.	TRBV5-1	.	TRBJ2-7	CASSLPTGLYEQYF	TGCGCCAGCAGCTTGCCGACAGGACTCTACGAGCAGTACTTC
.	TRBV5-4	TRBD1	TRBJ2-3	CASSSNSDRGARNTQYF	TGTGCCAGCAGTTCTAATTCGGACAGGGGAGCGAGGAATACGCAGTATTTT
.	TRBV30	TRBD1	TRBJ2-7	CAWSVLGTGTYEQYF	TGTGCCTGGAGTGTACTCGGGACAGGGACCTACGAGCAGTACTTC
.	TRBV10-1	.	TRBJ2-2	CASSDPNTGELFF	TGCGCCAGCAGTGACCCTAACACCGGGGAGCTGTTTTTT
.	TRBV28	.	TRBJ1-5	CASSLFQWPNQPQHF	TGTGCCAGCAGTTTGTTTCAGTGGCCCAATCAGCCCCAGCATTTT
.	TRBV6-5	.	TRBJ1-1	CASSSLGQMNTEAFF	TGTGCCAGCAGTTCTTTGGGACAAATGAACACTGAAGCTTTCTTT
.	TRBV5-1	TRBD1	TRBJ2-2	CASSPTGLGTGELFF	TGCGCCAGCAGCCCGACAGGGTTGGGCACCGGGGAGCTGTTTTTT
.	TRBV7-9	TRBD1	TRBJ2-7	CASSQGAQKREQYF	TGTGCCAGCAGCCAGGGGGCGCAGAAACGCGAGCAGTACTTC
.	TRBV14	.	TRBJ1-1	CASSQDRGGLGAFF	TGTGCCAGCAGCCAAGATCGGGGAGGGCTTGGCGCTTTCTTT
.	TRBV4-1	TRBD2	TRBJ2-1	CASSQDGLVSNEQFF	TGCGCCAGCAGCCAAGATGGACTAGTTTCGAATGAGCAGTTCTTC
.	TRBV6-1	TRBD2	TRBJ2-7	CGSGRAASYEQYF	TGTGGCAGCGGGAGGGCTGCATCCTACGAGCAGTACTTC
.	TRBV4-2	.	TRBJ2-7	CASRSLREQYF	TGTGCCAGCAGATCTCTACGGGAGCAGTACTTC
.	TRBV5-1	TRBD2	TRBJ2-5	CASRRGTSETQYF	TGCGCCAGCAGGAGGGGGACTAGCGAGACCCAGTACTTC
.	TRBV5-1	TRBD2	TRBJ2-1	CASSLGPSGSYNEQFF	TGCGCCAGCAGCTTGGGTCCTAGCGGGTCCTACAATGAGCAGTTCTTC
.	TRBV6-5	TRBD2	TRBJ2-1	CASSSLAGVSTNEQFF	TGTGCCAGCAGTTCTCTAGCGGGAGTTTCAACAAATGAGCAGTTCTTC
.	TRBV6-4	.	TRBJ1-2	CASSADGGANYGYTF	TGTGCCAGCAGTGCAGACGGGGGAGCTAACTATGGCTACACCTTC